This section outlines one T cell receptor (beta chain) sequence together with its context. Its target is not known. J gave up 0 bases and V 0 bases, and 3 bases lay outside the gene matches. The CDR3 sequence is 16 residues long. The V gene's germline CDR1 is SGDLS and CDR2 YYNGEE. This specimen belongs to a study of cytomegalovirus exposure and HLA in healthy donors. PCR used 60 Vbeta primers and 13 Jbeta primers. Sequencing was performed with immunoSEQ multiplex PCR; in TCRdb, only in-frame clones are kept and a portion is missing. The sample holds over 100,000 clones, almost 70% seen once. Study-level points and caveats: When analyzed later, a missense DCLRE1C variant was found to be linked to TCR beta V- and J-gene trimming.

The sequence was collected from a young man in good health and CMV-seropositive. The J gene is TRBJ2-1, the V gene TRBV9, with TRBD2 identical over 7 bases. The sequencing input was PBMCs. The CDR3 nucleotides are TGTGCCAGCAGCGTAGCTGGCGGGAGCTCCTACAATGAGCAGTTCTTC. Encoded protein: CASSVAGGSSYNEQFF. The entire variable domain, with the rest obtained from reference TRBV9 and TRBJ2-1, is as follows: DSGVTQTPKHLITATGQRVTLRCSPRSGDLSVYWYQQSLDQGLQFLIQYYNGEERAKGNILERFSAQQFPDLHSELNLSSLELGDSALYFCASSVAGGSSYNEQFFGPGTRLTVL.